This T cell receptor beta chain was captured by sequencing in a study of blood T cell repertoires in COVID-19. Background on the study: Donors in Cohort 3 who had recovered were those with two negative PCRs, healthcare professional clearance, or resolution of their symptoms. The cDNA or gDNA used as material had been derived from T cells, B-cell-depleted T cells, or PBMCs.

The table came from immunoSEQ multiplex PCR; TCRdb's copy has only in-frame clones and leaves some out. The data show 200,000 to 250,000 clones, roughly nine tenths seen once. Those who participated ranged in age from roughly 18 to 100 years and resided in about 24 US areas. In germline, CDR1 is KGHDR, CDR2 SFDVKD. Trimming cost V 9 bases and J 3 bases; bases outside gene matches: 13. This CDR3 region has 17 residues. Sequencing input: PBMCs or T cells enriched from blood (not recorded which). This receptor was taken from a woman between 45 and 65 years old in a cohort exposed to, infected with or recovered from COVID-19 (not recorded which). This chain connects TRBV24-1 to TRBJ1-1, with TRBD1 matching 12 bases. The CDR3 DNA reads TGTGCCACCGTCGGGACAGGGGGCGATTATGTGGACACTGAAGCTTTCTTT. This encodes CATVGTGGDYVDTEAFF.